These 2 T cell receptor beta chains were sequenced from one sample in a study of blood T cell repertoires in COVID-19 (TCRdb year 2020). The library was obtained by the immunoSEQ multiplex PCR assay. The source is immuneACCESS, and TCRdb retained only in-frame sequences with V and J called. Part of the clones is not carried over; for the studies checked, unresolved V genes explain less than half of this, and the remainder is unexplained. This sample holds around 81,000 clones; less than 85% were observed only once. About an eighth of the sample rests with the top ten. Sample: peripheral blood. These receptor sequences come from a human donor in a cohort sampled during active COVID-19.

This clone was observed many times. The V gene is TRBV11-2, the J gene TRBJ2-7, with 7 bases matching TRBD1. With V trimmed by 5 bases and J by 3 bases, 7 bases remained unmatched. This CDR3 has 14 amino acids. Germline-derived CDR1 and CDR2 are SGHAT and FQNNGV. The CDR3 spells CASSTRGQSYEQYF. The CDR3 DNA reads TGTGCCAGCAGCACTCGGGGACAGAGCTACGAGCAGTACTTC.

The chain employs TRBV3-1 (or the pseudogene TRBV3-2) and TRBJ2-1; D is possibly TRBD2 (7 bases). Germline assignment: CDR1 LGHDT and CDR2 YNNKEL (reference sequence). This CDR3 has 19 residues. Trimming removed 0 bases from V and 7 bases from J, with 25 bases in between. In DNA form, the CDR3 reads TGTGCCAGCAGCCAAGATAACGGAGCGGGACAAGGGGAACTGAATGAGCAGTTCTTC. Its translation: CASSQDNGAGQGELNEQFF.